This T cell receptor beta chain was documented in a study of T cells after yellow fever vaccination. Study-wide background: SMART-Seq v4 Ultra Low Input prepared the low-cell-number fractions.

Trimming took 0 bases from V and 4 from J, leaving 17 bases between them. Germline-derived CDR1 and CDR2 are SGHRS and YFSETQ. The CDR3 is made up of 18 amino acids. For this clonotype: The antigen is unknown.

Universal primer sites and UMIs were introduced during 5'RACE template-switching synthesis of TCR cDNA. One entry per CDR3 protein results from TCRdb running MiXCR on the 5' RACE reads. The table lists some 670,000 distinct CDR3 sequences, 9% to 15% of them singletons. Findings and limits, study-wide: Peaking on day 5 versus 15, the secondary response was faster but weaker.

This chain uses TRBV5-1 with TRBJ1-6; D possibly corresponds to TRBD1 (6 bases). Sequencing used PBMCs, obtained on the day of the yellow fever booster vaccination. The clonotype originates from a man aged 30-40 years who received the YFV17D yellow fever vaccine. In DNA form, the CDR3 reads TGCGCCAGCAGCTTGGCTACAGGGTTAGGAGGTTATAATTCACCCCTCCACTTT. It yields the protein CASSLATGLGGYNSPLHF.